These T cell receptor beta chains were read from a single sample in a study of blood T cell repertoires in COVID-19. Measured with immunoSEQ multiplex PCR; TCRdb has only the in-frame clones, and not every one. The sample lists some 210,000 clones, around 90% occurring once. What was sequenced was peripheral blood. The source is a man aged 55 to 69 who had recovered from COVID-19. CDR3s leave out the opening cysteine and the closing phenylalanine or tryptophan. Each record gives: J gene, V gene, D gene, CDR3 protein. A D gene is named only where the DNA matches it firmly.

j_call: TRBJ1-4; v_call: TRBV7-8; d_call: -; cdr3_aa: ASSSGRDKGLF
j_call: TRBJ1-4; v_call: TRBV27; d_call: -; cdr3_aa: ASSLVLRGGEKLF
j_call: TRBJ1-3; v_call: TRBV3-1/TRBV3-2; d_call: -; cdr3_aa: ASSLLGGTRGNTIY
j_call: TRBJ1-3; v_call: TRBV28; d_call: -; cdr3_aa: ATIEAGSGNTIY
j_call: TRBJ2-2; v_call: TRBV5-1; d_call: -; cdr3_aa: ASSLVQGNTGELF
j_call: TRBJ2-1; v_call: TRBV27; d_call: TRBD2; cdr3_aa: ASIRAGGPYNEQF
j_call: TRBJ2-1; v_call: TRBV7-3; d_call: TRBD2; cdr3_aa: ASSLRLAGEIDEQF
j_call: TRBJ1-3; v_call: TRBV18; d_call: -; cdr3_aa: ASSLQTSGNTIY
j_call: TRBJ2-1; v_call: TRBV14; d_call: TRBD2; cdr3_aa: ASSQVTSGRSEQF
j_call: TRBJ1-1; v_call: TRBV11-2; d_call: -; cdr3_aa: ASNYGTLLMNTEAF
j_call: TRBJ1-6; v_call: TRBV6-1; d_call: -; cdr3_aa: ASSEGAFQAPLH
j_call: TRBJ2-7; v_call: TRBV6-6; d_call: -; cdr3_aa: ASSNLLGQNEQY
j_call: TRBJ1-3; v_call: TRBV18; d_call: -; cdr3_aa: ASSPSQVSLSGNTIY
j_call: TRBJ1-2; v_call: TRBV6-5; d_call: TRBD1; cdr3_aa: ASSYLRDRGGDGYT
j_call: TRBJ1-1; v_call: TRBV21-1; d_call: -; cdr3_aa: ASRNRGTEAF
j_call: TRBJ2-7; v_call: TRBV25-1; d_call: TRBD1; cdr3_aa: ASRGDRETYEQY
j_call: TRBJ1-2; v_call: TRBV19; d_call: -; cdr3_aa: ASTPEIWGGIYGYT
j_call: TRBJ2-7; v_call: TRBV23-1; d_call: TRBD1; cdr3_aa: ASSQPGQGAREQY
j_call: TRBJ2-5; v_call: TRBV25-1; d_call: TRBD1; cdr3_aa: ASSQPGQGKETQY
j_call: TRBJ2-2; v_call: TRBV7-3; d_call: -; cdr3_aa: ASSPMNTGELF
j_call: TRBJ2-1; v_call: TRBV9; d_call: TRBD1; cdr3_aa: ASSVVDRGFQLI
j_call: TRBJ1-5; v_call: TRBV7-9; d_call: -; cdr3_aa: ASSSDSVSNQPQH
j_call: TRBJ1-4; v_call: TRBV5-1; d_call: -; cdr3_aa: ASSQGSTNEKLF
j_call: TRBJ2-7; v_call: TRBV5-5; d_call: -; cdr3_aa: ASSSKGVFGY
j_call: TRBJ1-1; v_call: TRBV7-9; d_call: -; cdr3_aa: ASTKGGSGTEAF
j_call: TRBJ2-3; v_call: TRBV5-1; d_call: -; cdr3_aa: ASSAVKPSTDTQY
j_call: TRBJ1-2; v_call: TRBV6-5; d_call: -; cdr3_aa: ASRTGWPRNGYT
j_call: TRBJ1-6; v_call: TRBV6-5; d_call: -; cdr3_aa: ASRAAQIYNSPLH
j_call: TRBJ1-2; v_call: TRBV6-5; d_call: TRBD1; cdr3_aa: ASSYSGTVNYGYT
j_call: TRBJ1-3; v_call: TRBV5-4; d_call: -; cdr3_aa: ASSSSGTDYSGNTIY
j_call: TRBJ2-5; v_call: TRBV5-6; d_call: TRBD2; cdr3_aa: ASSSKTSGFLREQETQY
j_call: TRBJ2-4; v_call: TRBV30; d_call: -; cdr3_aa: AWSVLGGEKNIQY
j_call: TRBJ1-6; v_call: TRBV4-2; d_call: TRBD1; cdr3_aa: ASSQPMVGGRSPLH
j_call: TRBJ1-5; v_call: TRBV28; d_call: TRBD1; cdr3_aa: ASRSDRVTNQPQH
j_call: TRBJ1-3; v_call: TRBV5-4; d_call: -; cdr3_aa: ASSLGQGGNTIY
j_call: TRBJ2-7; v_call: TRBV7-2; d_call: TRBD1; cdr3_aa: ASSLVGQGAYEQY
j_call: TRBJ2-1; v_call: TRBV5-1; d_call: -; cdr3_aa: ASSLASSSHEQF
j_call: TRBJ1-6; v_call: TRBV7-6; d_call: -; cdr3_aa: ASSEQGSYNSPLH
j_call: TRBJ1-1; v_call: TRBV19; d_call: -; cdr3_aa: ASRSNFFPNTEAF